This T cell receptor beta chain was profiled in a study of T cells in Graves' hyperthyroidism and ophthalmopathy. The study's findings and limits: Blood samples included most of the expanded thyroid clonotypes exceeding 0.001.

In regard to this clonotype: Its antigen is still unknown.

The CDR3 runs 17 residues. The junction had 7 bases not matched to a gene; V was cut back by 0 bases and J by 2 bases. CDR1 and CDR2 (germline): LNHNV, YYDKDF (reference sequence). RNA transcripts yielded amplified TCR beta CDR3 regions. The TCR CDR3 first-round RT-PCR relied on the HTBI primer set. MiXCR, run by TCRdb on the multiplex PCR reads, gives a single entry per CDR3 protein. The profile covers roughly 500,000 distinct CDR3 sequences, with about 15% appearing a single time and around 32% taken by the ten largest. The chain uses TRBV15 and TRBJ2-7; the match to TRBD2 covers 10 bases. The specimen was blood. The source is a woman in her thirties with Graves' ophthalmopathy. CDR3 residues: CATSRDGASGRAYEQYF. The CDR3 coding sequence is TGTGCCACCAGCAGAGATGGGGCAAGCGGGAGGGCCTACGAGCAGTACTTC.